This TCR beta chain derives from a study of blood T cell repertoires in COVID-19. Study background: Specimens from acute and convalescent COVID-19 originated in the United States, Italy and Spain. Sources were T cells, B-cell-depleted T cells, or PBMCs; the material itself was cDNA or gDNA.

This CDR3 comprises 17 residues. The V gene's germline CDR1 is SGHTA and CDR2 FQGNSA. Trimming removed 6 bases from V and 0 bases from J, with 15 bases in between. Method: immunoSEQ multiplex PCR; TCRdb's copy keeps in-frame clones and lacks some. This table has 150,000 to 200,000 clones, over 75% appearing once. The rearrangement joins TRBV7-2 to TRBJ2-6, with D perhaps TRBD2 (7 bases). The clonotype originates from a woman aged 70-85 years with acute or convalescent COVID-19. What was sequenced was peripheral blood. CDR3 sequence: CASSVGGLTSGANVLTF. The CDR3 DNA reads as TGTGCCAGCAGTGTGGGGGGGCTTACCTCTGGGGCCAACGTCCTGACTTTC.